One sample yielded the 27 T cell receptor beta chains listed below, sequenced in a study of blood T cell repertoires in COVID-19. Repertoires were generated with immunoSEQ multiplex PCR, while TCRdb's copy carries only in-frame clones and drops some. Of about 300,000 clones in the sample, under 90% were seen once. The specimen was PBMCs or T cells enriched from blood (not recorded which). The receptors come from a young man who had recovered from COVID-19.

The rearrangement joins TRBV7-9 to TRBJ1-5; weak D call: TRBD1 (5 bases). CDR1 and CDR2 from the germline V gene are SEHNR and FQNEAQ (reference sequence). Trimming removed 1 base at V and 4 bases at J, with 11 bases between. The CDR3 spans 15 residues. CDR3 DNA: TGTGCCAGCAGCTTAGTCCCGCCAGGGAATCAGCCCCAGCATTTT. Residues: CASSLVPPGNQPQHF.

V and J are TRBV6-5 and TRBJ1-6; unclear D gene. Germline CDR1 and CDR2: MNHEY and SVGAGI. V lost 6 bases and J lost 7, with 10 bases in between. CDR3 length equals 13 residues. The CDR3 sequence: CASRLEANSPLHF. In DNA, the CDR3 is TGTGCCAGCAGGCTAGAGGCCAATTCACCCCTCCACTTT.

The rearrangement uses TRBV18 and TRBJ2-7; 8 nucleotides line up with TRBD1. CDR3 length: 15 amino acids. Germline V gene data show CDR1 as KGHSH and CDR2 as LQKENI. V was clipped by 3 bases and J by 5 bases; unmatched bases: 9. The CDR3 loop reads CASSPEAGGNDEQYF. The DNA for the CDR3 is TGTGCCAGCTCACCGGAAGCAGGGGGCAACGACGAGCAGTACTTC.

The chain employs TRBV7-6 and TRBJ2-4; TRBD1 matches 8 bases. CDR3 length equals 15 residues. Germline assignment: CDR1 SGHVS and CDR2 FNYEAQ. After removal of 3 bases from V and 8 bases from J, the junction contained 9 bases not matched to a gene. The CDR3 loop reads CASSLVPDRVDIQYF. The CDR3 nucleotides are TGTGCCAGCAGCTTGGTGCCGGACAGGGTTGACATTCAGTACTTC.

The chain couples TRBV30 to TRBJ1-2; D is unresolved. This CDR3 contains 14 residues. V shed 7 bases and J shed 0 bases, with 15 bases lying between them. Germline CDR1 and CDR2: GTSNPN and SVGIG (reference sequence). In nucleotides, the CDR3 is TGTGCCTTCTCCGGACGGGGAACTAACTATGGCTACACCTTC. Encoded protein: CAFSGRGTNYGYTF.

The count of this clone is one. The chain links TRBV28 to TRBJ2-7; 12 nucleotides align to TRBD2. V shed 6 bases and J 2 bases; nucleotides not matched to a gene: 2. The germline CDR1 and CDR2 sequences are MDHEN and SYDVKM. The length of the CDR3 is 14 residues. The CDR3 loop reads CASRLAGGTYEQYF. The CDR3 DNA is TGTGCCAGCAGGCTAGCGGGGGGGACCTACGAGCAGTACTTC.

V usage is TRBV28 and J usage is TRBJ2-7, with 8 nucleotides matching TRBD2. Germline loops: CDR1 MDHEN, CDR2 SYDVKM. The CDR3 covers 16 residues. V lost 4 bases, J lost 7 bases, and 15 bases stayed unmatched. CDR3 DNA sequence: TGTGCCAGCAGTTCCCCCGGGGCGGGGGGCCTACGAGAGCAGTACTTC. Translation gives CASSSPGAGGLREQYF.

This clone was counted a few times. The J gene is TRBJ1-2, the V gene TRBV20-1; D unresolved. Trimming took 1 base from V and 8 from J, leaving 8 bases between them. Per the germline V gene, CDR1 is DFQATT and CDR2 is SNEGSKA (reference sequence). There are 11 residues in the CDR3. CDR3 nucleotide sequence: TGCAGTGCTAGAGGGTATCAGGGCTACACCTTC. Translated: CSARGYQGYTF.

The chain employs TRBV6-5 and TRBJ2-7; TRBD1 aligns across 9 bases. Losses at the gene ends were 6 bases for V and 3 bases for J; bases not matched to a gene: 9. Germline CDR1 reads MNHEY; CDR2 reads SVGAGI. The length of the CDR3 is 15 residues. DNA for the CDR3: TGTGCCAGCAGCAACGGACAGGGGAGGATCTACGAGCAGTACTTC. This translates into CASSNGQGRIYEQYF.

This rearrangement joins TRBV6-5 to TRBJ2-1; 12 positions match TRBD2. The CDR3 totals 15 residues. V shed 8 bases, J shed 6 bases, and the junction held 8 bases outside the gene matches. Germline values: CDR1 MNHEY, CDR2 SVGAGI. The CDR3 loop reads CASGKTSGRTNEQFF. In nucleotides, the CDR3 is TGTGCCAGCGGAAAGACTAGCGGGAGAACCAATGAGCAGTTCTTC.

The chain has TRBV10-1 and TRBJ2-2; D is uncertain. V was cut by 0 bases and J by 5 bases, with 4 bases left in between. Germline assignment: CDR1 WNHNN and CDR2 SYGVQD (reference sequence). The CDR3 is 13 amino acids. In DNA, the CDR3 is TGCGCCAGCAGTGAGTCTCGGACCGGGGAGCTGTTTTTT. Protein product: CASSESRTGELFF.

The genes are TRBV4-1 and TRBJ2-1; 10 nucleotides match TRBD2. Germline trimming cut 4 bases from V and 5 bases from J; bases unmatched to any gene: 5. Germline-derived CDR1 and CDR2 are MGHRA and YSYEKL. This CDR3 contains 15 residues. This chain's CDR3 is CASSRLAGVDNEQFF. DNA of the CDR3: TGCGCCAGCAGCCGTCTAGCGGGAGTAGACAATGAGCAGTTCTTC.

The rearrangement links TRBV30 to TRBJ2-4; 13 positions match TRBD2. The V and J ends lost 1 base and 0 bases, in that order; junction bases with no gene match: 3. The CDR3 sequence is 17 residues long. Germline values: CDR1 GTSNPN, CDR2 SVGIG (reference sequence). This CDR3 reads CAWSAGLAGLAKNIQYF. The CDR3 bases are TGTGCCTGGAGTGCGGGACTAGCGGGATTAGCCAAAAACATTCAGTACTTC.

The rearrangement links TRBV7-2 to TRBJ2-7; D perhaps matches TRBD2 (6 bases). Germline V gives CDR1 SGHTA, CDR2 FQGNSA. The CDR3 is 16 residues long. Trimming pared 0 bases from V and 9 bases from J, leaving 21 bases between. This CDR3 is CASSLALRIADDGQYF. The CDR3 DNA reads as TGTGCCAGCAGCTTAGCGCTGAGGATAGCGGACGACGGGCAGTACTTC.

The chain links TRBV28 to TRBJ1-5, with 8 bases that match TRBD1. With 5 bases clipped from V and 6 bases from J, the junction kept 12 bases outside the gene matches. The CDR3 contains 16 residues. Germline CDR1 MDHEN, CDR2 SYDVKM. Here the CDR3 DNA reads TGTGCCAGCAGTCCCTCGACCTGGGGGACAGGTCAGCCCCAGCATTTT. It yields the protein CASSPSTWGTGQPQHF.

The chain couples TRBV5-4 to TRBJ2-1; 8 nucleotides align to TRBD2. J lost 9 bases, V lost 1 base, and 9 bases had no gene match. Germline V gives CDR1 SGHNT, CDR2 YYREEE (reference sequence). This CDR3 has 15 amino acids. The CDR3 nucleotides read TGTGCCAGCAGCTTGTCTGGGACTAGTCTCTTTGAGCAGTTCTTC. This codes for CASSLSGTSLFEQFF.

For the CDR3, the DNA is TGCGCCAGCAGCCTACAGGGGATTCCCAATGAGCAGTTCTTC. Protein product: CASSLQGIPNEQFF. This chain joins TRBV5-1 and TRBJ2-1; 7 positions agree with TRBD1. With 4 bases clipped from V and 6 bases from J, the junction kept 7 bases outside the gene matches. Looked up from germline, CDR1 is SGHRS and CDR2 is YFSETQ. This CDR3 has 14 amino acids.

The chain has TRBV9 and TRBJ2-1; weak D call: TRBD2 (6 bases). V gave up 3 bases and J gave up 6 bases, with 19 bases separating them. The CDR3 sequence is 16 residues long. Germline CDR1 is SGDLS and CDR2 is YYNGEE. The CDR3 reads CASSAPPGGPVNEQFF. Here the CDR3 DNA reads TGTGCCAGCAGCGCCCCCCCCGGGGGACCGGTCAATGAGCAGTTCTTC.

This sequence joins TRBV24-1 and TRBJ2-3, with a tentative D call TRBD1 (5 bases). This CDR3 has 17 residues. CDR1 is KGHDR, CDR2 SFDVKD, per germline. V lost 4 bases to trimming and J lost 1 base, with 17 bases between them. CDR3 in amino acids: CATSEPLTGAGTDTQYF. CDR3 coding DNA: TGTGCCACCAGTGAACCCCTCACAGGCGCCGGCACAGATACGCAGTATTTT.

The rearrangement links TRBV5-3 to TRBJ2-3, with 10 bases that match TRBD2. TRBV5-3 is placed among ORFs of uncertain function. Trimming removed 5 bases from V and 0 bases from J; junction bases left unmatched: 6. The CDR3 is made up of 16 amino acids. CDR3 coding DNA: TGTGCCAGAAGACCCATGACTAGCGGGAGCACAGATACGCAGTATTTT. Its protein is CARRPMTSGSTDTQYF.

V gene TRBV9 combines with J gene TRBJ2-3, with D possibly matching TRBD2 (6 bases). Trimming shortened V by 0 bases and J by 0 bases, and 11 bases separated the two germline ends. This CDR3 has 16 amino acids. Per germline, CDR1 SGDLS and CDR2 YYNGEE. The CDR3 DNA follows: TGTGCCAGCAGCGTAGACGTGGGACTTAGCACAGATACGCAGTATTTT. Protein product: CASSVDVGLSTDTQYF.

As for this clone: Germline and junction disagree at one end, which may indicate a read error. V is TRBV4-1 and J is TRBJ2-5, with a tentative D call TRBD1 (5 bases). Looked up from germline, CDR1 is MGHRA and CDR2 is YSYEKL. The length of the CDR3 is 15 residues. As DNA, the CDR3 is TGCGCCAGCACCCAACAGTCGACAGCGAAGGGGACCCAGTACTTC. Protein sequence: CASTQQSTAKGTQYF.

This chain joins TRBV5-1 and TRBJ1-3; TRBD1 agrees at 7 bases. This CDR3 has 17 residues. With V trimmed by 0 bases and J by 0 bases, 6 bases remained unmatched. The germline V gene has CDR1 SGHRS and CDR2 YFSETQ. CDR3 in DNA: TGCGCCAGCAGCTTGGCGGGACAGACCCGCTCTGGAAACACCATATATTTT. Its protein product is CASSLAGQTRSGNTIYF.

The chain uses TRBV18 and TRBJ1-1; 7 bases match TRBD1. Germline V gives CDR1 KGHSH, CDR2 LQKENI. The J segment lost 3 bases and the V segment lost 6 bases, leaving 7 bases of the junction unmatched. CDR3 size: 14 residues. CDR3 loop: CASSRWDSYTEAFF. CDR3 in DNA: TGTGCCAGCTCGCGATGGGACAGTTACACTGAAGCTTTCTTT.

The V and J genes are TRBV18 and TRBJ2-2, with D possibly being TRBD1 (6 bases). V shed 6 bases and J shed 4 bases, with 12 bases lying between them. CDR1 KGHSH and CDR2 LQKENI come from the germline V gene. This CDR3 is built from 14 residues. This CDR3 is CASSQGQTTGELFF. In nucleotides, the CDR3 is TGTGCCAGCTCGCAAGGACAGACCACCGGGGAGCTGTTTTTT. The variable domain in full, completed from reference TRBV18 and TRBJ2-2, reads NAGVMQNPRHLVRRRGQEARLRCSPMKGHSHVYWYRQLPEEGLKFMVYLQKENIIDESGMPKERFSAEFPKEGPSILRIQQVVRGDSAAYFCASSQGQTTGELFFGEGSRLTVL.

The CDR3 sequence is CASSLNQGTDTQYF. In nucleotides, the CDR3 is TGTGCCAGCAGCTTAAATCAGGGGACGGATACGCAGTATTTT. The J gene is TRBJ2-3, the V gene TRBV5-5; a possible D gene is TRBD1 (6 bases). Germline loops: CDR1 SGHKS, CDR2 YYEKEE (reference sequence). V lost 2 bases to trimming and J lost 6 bases, with 13 bases between them. The CDR3 contains 14 residues.

The V gene is TRBV29-1, the J gene TRBJ1-4, with D perhaps TRBD1 (5 bases). The V end lost 4 bases, the J end lost 7 bases, and 13 bases lay between the germline ends. CDR1 is SQVTM, CDR2 ANQGSEA, per germline. The CDR3 length is 13 residues. In DNA form, the CDR3 reads TGCAGCGTTGCCCAGGTCGGGGGTGAAAAACTGTTTTTT. Its translation: CSVAQVGGEKLFF. Drawing the rest from reference TRBV29-1 and TRBJ1-4, the complete variable domain is SAVISQKPSRDICQRGTSLTIQCQVDSQVTMMFWYRQQPGQSLTLIATANQGSEATYESGFVIDKFPISRPNLTFSTLTVSNMSPEDSSIYLCSVAQVGGEKLFFGSGTQLSVL.